The 11 T cell receptor beta chains presented below share a single source sample, sequenced in a study of OX40 agonist ivuxolimab in advanced cancers. Using immunoSEQ multiplex PCR, the repertoire was profiled, and TCRdb retains in-frame clones only, with some absent. The repertoire includes approximately 130,000 clones, about 92% of them detected once, and more than 0.9% sits in the top ten. The specimen was CD4+ or CD8+ T cells sorted from blood, collected in a trial of the OX40 agonist ivuxolimab. These receptors all come from an adult with an advanced solid tumor such as melanoma, head and neck, liver or kidney cancer.

This chain links TRBV10-3 with TRBJ1-5; 11 bases fit TRBD1. The CDR3 loop spans 17 amino acids. Unmatched junction bases numbered 15, after V lost 10 bases and J lost 4 bases. CDR1 is ENHRY and CDR2 is SYGVKD in the germline V gene. DNA of the CDR3: TGTGCCACCCGGGACAGGGGGACCGGTATAAGTAATCAGCCCCAGCATTTT. Encoded protein: CATRDRGTGISNQPQHF.

The chain uses TRBV6-1 and TRBJ2-5; 9 nucleotides match TRBD1. CDR1 and CDR2 (germline): MNHNS, SASEGT. The J segment lost 7 bases and the V segment lost 6 bases, leaving 3 bases of the junction unmatched. There are 12 residues in the CDR3. The CDR3 region is CASSLDRGTQYF. CDR3 DNA: TGTGCCAGCAGCCTGGACAGGGGGACCCAGTACTTC.

J is TRBJ1-4 and V is TRBV5-1, with D perhaps matching TRBD1 (5 bases). In germline, CDR1 is SGHRS, CDR2 YFSETQ. The V gene lost 3 bases and the J gene lost 2 bases, with 11 bases spanning the gap. This CDR3 has 15 residues. CDR3 coding DNA: TGCGCCAGCAGCTCCGCAGGGACCACTAATGAAAAACTGTTTTTT. Its protein is CASSSAGTTNEKLFF.

The J gene is TRBJ2-6, the V gene TRBV5-1, with 7 bases fitting TRBD2. CDR3 length: 18 residues. Germline V lookup: CDR1 SGHRS, CDR2 YFSETQ. V dropped 0 bases and J dropped 0; count of bases not matched to a gene: 6. CDR3 sequence (DNA): TGCGCCAGCAGCTTGGAAGCGGGATGGGGCTCTGGGGCCAACGTCCTGACTTTC. Amino acids: CASSLEAGWGSGANVLTF.

The chain joins TRBV5-4 to TRBJ1-1; D call uncertain. The V gene's germline CDR1 is SGHNT and CDR2 YYREEE (reference sequence). The length of the CDR3 is 12 residues. Trimming took off 0 bases at V and 10 bases at J, with 10 bases between the two ends. This chain's CDR3 is CASSLVLEGAFF. CDR3 DNA: TGTGCCAGCAGCTTGGTTTTAGAGGGAGCTTTCTTT.

The chain couples TRBV7-9 to TRBJ1-2; 10 bases match TRBD1. The CDR3 totals 13 residues. Germline V gene lookup returns CDR1 SEHNR and CDR2 FQNEAQ (reference sequence). DNA for the CDR3: TGTGCGACAGGTGGGACAGGGGTCCTTGGCTACACCTTC. It yields the protein CATGGTGVLGYTF.

The chain has TRBV2 and TRBJ2-1, with 8 bases identical to TRBD1. The CDR3 has 13 residues. Germline loops: CDR1 SNHLY, CDR2 FYNNEI. V shed 8 bases and J 8 bases; nucleotides not matched to a gene: 8. In nucleotides, the CDR3 is TGTGCCAGCTCGGCAGGGGGCAAGTATGAGCAGTTCTTC. The encoded protein is CASSAGGKYEQFF.

The chain uses TRBV18 and TRBJ2-1; D perhaps matches TRBD1 (6 bases). Germline values: CDR1 KGHSH, CDR2 LQKENI. V was shortened by 3 bases and J by 0 bases, with 15 bases between the two germline ends. This CDR3 region has 17 residues. The CDR3 here is CASSPPGTGSSYNEQFF. DNA for the CDR3: TGTGCCAGCTCACCCCCGGGTACAGGGAGCTCCTACAATGAGCAGTTCTTC.

The chain is built from TRBV5-1 and TRBJ1-4; 7 bases are shared with TRBD1. The CDR3 length is 14 residues. Unmatched junction bases numbered 1, after V lost 0 bases and J lost 5 bases. Germline V gene lookup returns CDR1 SGHRS and CDR2 YFSETQ. CDR3 nucleotide sequence: TGCGCCAGCAGCTTGGAGGGGGCAAATGAAAAACTGTTTTTT. It encodes CASSLEGANEKLFF.

The chain has TRBV5-1 and TRBJ2-7; 9 nucleotides agree with TRBD1. Germline-derived CDR1 and CDR2 are SGHRS and YFSETQ. V was clipped by 3 bases and J by 1 base; unmatched bases: 2. The length of the CDR3 is 14 residues. The CDR3 DNA is TGCGCCAGCAGCTCTGGGACAGGGTCCTACGAGCAGTACTTC. Translating gives CASSSGTGSYEQYF.

This clone has a single count. The J gene is TRBJ2-1, the V gene TRBV7-9; TRBD2 matches at 7 bases. The V segment lost 5 bases and the J segment 13 bases; nucleotides outside the gene matches: 14. Looked up from germline, CDR1 is SEHNR and CDR2 is FQNEAQ (reference sequence). CDR3 length: 14 amino acids. The CDR3 spells CASSGRGSGHRQFF. The DNA for the CDR3 is TGTGCCAGCAGCGGGAGGGGATCGGGTCATAGACAGTTCTTC.